The T cell receptor beta chain described here comes from a study of shared clonotypes between healthy human individuals. Looking at the study overall: Used for every donor were three CD4 naive, three CD4 memory, two CD8 naive and one CD8 memory plate. Regarding the study as a whole: Non-shared clonotypes were found to have lower generation probabilities than the clonotypes that were shared by all four of the sorted-subset donors.

The CDR3 covers 15 residues. Germline CDR1 and CDR2: SGDLS and YYNGEE. Trimming stripped 0 bases from V and 2 bases from J, with 11 bases between. Assay used: immunoSEQ multiplex PCR; TCRdb lists only in-frame clones, some missing. The table has some 2,100,000 clones, under 95% seen once. This clone was seen once. Its specificity is unknown. Terminally differentiated effector memory CD45RA+ cells were excluded from the naive CD8 cells, which were CD45RO-negative and positively selected for CCR7. Material for sequencing was naive CD8+ T cells from PBMCs. The chain uses TRBV9 and TRBJ1-2; maybe TRBD1 (5 bases). The origin of this receptor is a man younger than 35 in good health. Some clones in this sample may be carry-over from other donors' samples. Here the CDR3 reads CASSVGGAPNYGYTF. The CDR3 DNA follows: TGTGCCAGCAGCGTAGGAGGGGCGCCCAACTATGGCTACACCTTC.